Listed below are T cell receptor beta chains from one sample, sequenced in a study of T cell changes during pregnancy in multiple sclerosis. Using immunoSEQ multiplex PCR, the repertoire was profiled, and TCRdb retains in-frame clones only, with some absent. Here the sample spans 70,000 to 75,000 clones, approximately 86% being singletons. Specimen: peripheral blood, collected before pregnancy. The receptors come from a female donor with multiple sclerosis, enrolled in a pregnancy study. CDR3s include the opening cysteine and the closing phenylalanine or tryptophan. The order of the fields is V gene, clone size, D gene, J gene, CDR3 protein, CDR3 DNA. D genes are given only for firm matches. A row's size may be missing; if present it is once, few, many or a size class.

V: TRBV5-6
size: NA
D: NA
J: TRBJ2-1
CDR3: CASSLLVSGNEQFF
DNA: TGTGCCAGCAGTCTACTAGTTTCGGGCAATGAGCAGTTCTTC

V: TRBV25-1
size: NA
D: NA
J: TRBJ1-2
CDR3: CASSAGEGGGYTF
DNA: TGTGCCAGCAGTGCTGGGGAGGGCGGTGGCTACACCTTC

V: TRBV5-8
size: once
D: TRBD1
J: TRBJ2-2
CDR3: CASSATMLDRGRVTGELFF
DNA: TGTGCCAGCAGCGCCACAATGCTAGACAGGGGCCGAGTCACCGGGGAGCTGTTTTTT

V: TRBV6-5
size: NA
D: TRBD1
J: TRBJ1-1
CDR3: CASSSKIRGSAEAFF
DNA: TGTGCCAGCAGTTCGAAAATCAGGGGGAGCGCTGAAGCTTTCTTT

V: TRBV7-2
size: NA
D: TRBD2
J: TRBJ2-1
CDR3: CASSLAGRGNFNEQFF
DNA: TGTGCCAGCAGCTTAGCCGGGAGGGGGAACTTCAATGAGCAGTTCTTC

V: TRBV6-4
size: once
D: TRBD1
J: TRBJ2-5
CDR3: CASSPRGGAGGETQYF
DNA: TGTGCCAGCAGTCCCCGAGGGGGCGCAGGTGGAGAGACCCAGTACTTC

V: TRBV19
size: NA
D: NA
J: TRBJ1-4
CDR3: CASNPSQVPEKLFF
DNA: TGTGCCAGTAATCCCTCACAGGTCCCTGAAAAACTGTTTTTT

V: TRBV29-1
size: NA
D: NA
J: TRBJ2-3
CDR3: CSVTSTDTQYF
DNA: TGCAGCGTTACTAGCACAGATACGCAGTATTTT

V: TRBV6-1
size: NA
D: NA
J: TRBJ1-1
CDR3: CAGQDWGLGHTEAFF
DNA: TGTGCCGGCCAAGACTGGGGGCTCGGGCACACTGAAGCTTTCTTT

V: TRBV27
size: NA
D: TRBD1
J: TRBJ1-5
CDR3: CASRLGQGGSNQPQHF
DNA: TGTGCCAGCAGACTCGGACAGGGGGGTAGCAATCAGCCCCAGCATTTT

V: TRBV30
size: NA
D: NA
J: TRBJ1-3
CDR3: CAWSVPEGSFGNTIYF
DNA: TGTGCCTGGAGTGTACCCGAGGGATCGTTCGGAAACACCATATATTTT

V: TRBV6-1
size: NA
D: NA
J: TRBJ1-5
CDR3: CASSEAGGNQPQHF
DNA: TGTGCCAGCAGTGAAGCCGGGGGGAATCAGCCCCAGCATTTT

V: TRBV19
size: NA
D: NA
J: TRBJ1-6
CDR3: CASSPSGKEYYNSPLHF
DNA: TGTGCCAGTAGTCCAAGCGGTAAGGAGTACTATAATTCACCCCTCCACTTT

V: TRBV29-1
size: once
D: TRBD1
J: TRBJ2-1
CDR3: CSVEGQGGTEQFF
DNA: TGCAGCGTTGAAGGACAGGGGGGCACTGAGCAGTTCTTC

V: TRBV6-5
size: NA
D: NA
J: TRBJ1-1
CDR3: CASSYLLDRGAFF
DNA: TGTGCCAGCAGTTACCTACTGGACAGAGGGGCTTTCTTT

V: TRBV5-1
size: NA
D: TRBD1
J: TRBJ1-4
CDR3: CASSLSTGTGINEKLFF
DNA: TGCGCCAGCAGCTTGAGCACCGGGACAGGAATTAATGAAAAACTGTTTTTT

V: TRBV18
size: NA
D: NA
J: TRBJ2-1
CDR3: CASSPTRQQPSGEQFF
DNA: TGTGCCAGCTCACCCACTAGGCAGCAACCCAGCGGTGAGCAGTTCTTC

V: TRBV7-2
size: NA
D: TRBD1
J: TRBJ1-3
CDR3: CASSHNRGWDTIYF
DNA: TGTGCCAGCAGCCATAACAGGGGCTGGGACACCATATATTTT

V: TRBV25-1
size: once
D: TRBD2
J: TRBJ2-3
CDR3: CASIGTSGGAFTDTQYF
DNA: TGTGCCAGCATAGGGACTAGCGGGGGAGCTTTCACAGATACGCAGTATTTT